This T cell receptor (beta chain) came from a study of T cell clonotyping in hematopoietic cell transplantation. V was clipped by 0 bases and J by 4 bases; unmatched bases: 16. Looked up from germline, CDR1 is MGHRA and CDR2 is YSYEKL. The CDR3 consists of 20 residues. Assay: immunoSEQ multiplex PCR; the TCRdb copy retains only in-frame clones and omits some. The sample has 9,500 to 15,000 clones; about 88% are singletons. The material sequenced was peripheral blood mononuclear cells. This receptor was taken from a human donor who either received an allogeneic hematopoietic cell transplant for a myeloid malignancy or was a related donor (not recorded which). Some clones in this sample may be carry-over from other donors' samples. The chain links TRBV4-1 to TRBJ1-5; 9 bases fit TRBD1. The DNA of the CDR3 is TGCGCCAGCAGCCAAGATTTTACGACAGGGGGGTTCACCAGGAATCAGCCCCAGCATTTT. Translating it yields CASSQDFTTGGFTRNQPQHF.